This T cell receptor (beta chain) stems from a study of T cell changes during pregnancy in multiple sclerosis. Unmatched junction bases numbered 8, after V lost 4 bases and J lost 0 bases. The CDR3 covers 16 residues. Looked up from germline, CDR1 is SGHDN and CDR2 is FVKESK. Assay used: immunoSEQ multiplex PCR; TCRdb lists only in-frame clones, some missing. Of 17,000 or so clones in the sample, approximately 84% were seen once. The source material was CD8+ T cells from peripheral blood mononuclear cells, sampled in the third trimester of pregnancy. The chain joins TRBV14 to TRBJ1-1; 7 bases map to TRBD1. This receptor was obtained from a female donor in good health, enrolled as a control in a pregnancy study. The CDR3 is CASSPLLTGVNTEAFF. In DNA, the CDR3 is TGTGCCAGCAGCCCTTTACTTACAGGGGTGAACACTGAAGCTTTCTTT.